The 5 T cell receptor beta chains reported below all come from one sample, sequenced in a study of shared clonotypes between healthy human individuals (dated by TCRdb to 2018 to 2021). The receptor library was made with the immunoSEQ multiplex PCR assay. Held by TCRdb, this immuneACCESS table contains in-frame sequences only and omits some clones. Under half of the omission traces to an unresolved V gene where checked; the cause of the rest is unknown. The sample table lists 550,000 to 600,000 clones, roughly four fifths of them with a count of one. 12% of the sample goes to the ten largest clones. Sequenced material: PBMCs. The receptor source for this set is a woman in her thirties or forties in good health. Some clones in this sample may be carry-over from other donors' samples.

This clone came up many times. The CDR3 sequence: CATRTWDSNQPQHF. CDR3 in DNA: TGTGCCACCAGGACGTGGGATAGCAATCAGCCCCAGCATTTT. The chain joins TRBV6-1 to TRBJ1-5; D ambiguous. Trimming pared 10 bases from V and 0 bases from J, leaving 13 bases between. CDR1 and CDR2 (germline): MNHNS, SASEGT. The CDR3 is 14 amino acids.

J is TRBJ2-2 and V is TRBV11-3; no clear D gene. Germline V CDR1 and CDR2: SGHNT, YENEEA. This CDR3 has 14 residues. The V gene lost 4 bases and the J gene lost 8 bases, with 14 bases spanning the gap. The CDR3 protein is CASSSLVSSGELFF. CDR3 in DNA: TGTGCCAGCAGCTCTCTCGTCTCGAGTGGGGAGCTGTTTTTT.

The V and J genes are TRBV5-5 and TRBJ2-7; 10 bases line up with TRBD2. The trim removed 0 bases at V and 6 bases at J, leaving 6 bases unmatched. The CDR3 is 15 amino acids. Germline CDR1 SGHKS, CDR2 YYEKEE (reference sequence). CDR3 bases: TGTGCCAGCAGCTTGGGCCCGACTAGCGGGCGCGAGCAGTACTTC. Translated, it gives CASSLGPTSGREQYF.

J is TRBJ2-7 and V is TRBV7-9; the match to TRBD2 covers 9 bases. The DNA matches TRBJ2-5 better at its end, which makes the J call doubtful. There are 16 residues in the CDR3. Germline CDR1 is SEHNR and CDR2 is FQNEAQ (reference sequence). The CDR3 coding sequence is TGTGCCAGCAGCTTCGGTAGCGGGAGTGGTCAAGAGACCCAGTACTTC. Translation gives CASSFGSGSGQETQYF.

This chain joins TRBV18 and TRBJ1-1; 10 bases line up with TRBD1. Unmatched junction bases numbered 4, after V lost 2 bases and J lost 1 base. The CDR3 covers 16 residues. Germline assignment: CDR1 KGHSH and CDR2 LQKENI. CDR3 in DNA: TGTGCCAGCTCACCAATAGGACAGGGGGGGAACACTGAAGCTTTCTTT. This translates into CASSPIGQGGNTEAFF.